This T cell receptor beta chain stems from a study of beta chain features in type 1 diabetes. The germline CDR1 and CDR2 sequences are KGHSH and LQKENI. V lost 3 bases and J lost 7, with 15 bases in between. The CDR3 totals 14 residues. Study conclusions and caveats: Researchers report that Type 1 diabetes patients had moderately but significantly shorter TCRB CDR3s across all four CD4+ subsets.

This clone was seen a few times. The target antigen is unknown. Expressed TCRB transcripts were sequenced because the entire RNA isolate underwent reverse transcription. TCRdb's copy holds only in-frame clones and misses some; the assay was immunoSEQ multiplex PCR. The data show around 120,000 clones, with roughly 17% seen just once and 2% to 3% held by the top ten. This clonotype originated in a man between 18 and 35 years old with type 1 diabetes. Sequenced input: central memory CD4+ T cells from blood. The rearrangement uses TRBV18 and TRBJ2-5; D is possibly TRBD1 or TRBD2 (5 bases each). DNA for the CDR3: TGTGCCAGCTCACCTTACCGGGACGAGGGGACCCAGTACTTC. It is translated as CASSPYRDEGTQYF. Full variable domain (missing parts from reference TRBV18 and TRBJ2-5): NAGVMQNPRHLVRRRGQEARLRCSPMKGHSHVYWYRQLPEEGLKFMVYLQKENIIDESGMPKERFSAEFPKEGPSILRIQQVVRGDSAAYFCASSPYRDEGTQYFGPGTRLLVL.